This TCR beta chain is drawn from a study of tumor-infiltrating lymphocytes in glioblastoma multiforme. Regarding the study as a whole: Detected clone frequencies may not reflect cell counts, being RNA-based.

The V gene's germline CDR1 is SGHAT and CDR2 FQNNGV. There are 14 residues in the CDR3. V was trimmed by 0 bases and J by 7 bases, leaving 10 bases between them. By share of the sample, this clonotype is medium-sized. Its antigen is undetermined. TCRB libraries came from RNA via three nested multiplex PCR rounds. Unique molecular identifiers were not described for the libraries. TCRdb independently ran MiXCR on the multiplex PCR reads; one entry per CDR3 protein. The profile shows under 35,000 distinct CDR3 sequences, around 60% of them singletons. Source material: brain tumor tissue. V gene TRBV11-2 combines with J gene TRBJ2-1, with D possibly being TRBD2 (6 bases). This TCR came from a male donor with glioblastoma. DNA for the CDR3: TGTGCCAGCAGCTTAGAGGGACTTCGGAATGAGCAGTTCTTC. Translated, it gives CASSLEGLRNEQFF. Full variable domain (rest looked up from reference TRBV11-2 and TRBJ2-1): EAGVAQSPRYKIIEKRQSVAFWCNPISGHATLYWYQQILGQGPKLLIQFQNNGVVDDSQLPKDRFSAERLKGVDSTLKIQPAKLEDSAVYLCASSLEGLRNEQFFGPGTRLTVL.